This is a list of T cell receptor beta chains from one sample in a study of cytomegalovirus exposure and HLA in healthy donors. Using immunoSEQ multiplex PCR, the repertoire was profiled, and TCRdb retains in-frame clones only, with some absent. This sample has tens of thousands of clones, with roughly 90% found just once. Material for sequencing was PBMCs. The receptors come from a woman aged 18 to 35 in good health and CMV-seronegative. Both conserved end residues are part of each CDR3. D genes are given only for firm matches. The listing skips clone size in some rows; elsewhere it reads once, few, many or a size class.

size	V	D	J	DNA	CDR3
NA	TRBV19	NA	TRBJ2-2	TGTGCCAGTAGTAGCAGGGGAAACACCGGGGAGCTGTTTTTT	CASSSRGNTGELFF
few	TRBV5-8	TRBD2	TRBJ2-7	TGTGCCAGCAGCCCGGGACTAGCGGGGCTGTACGAGCAGTACTTC	CASSPGLAGLYEQYF
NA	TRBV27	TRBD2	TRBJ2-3	TGTGCCAGCAGTTCCTACCTCGGCGGGAGACCAGATACGCAGTATTTT	CASSSYLGGRPDTQYF
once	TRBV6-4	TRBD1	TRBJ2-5	TGTGCCAGCAGCCTGACAGGGGGTCGCAAGACCCAGTACTTC	CASSLTGGRKTQYF
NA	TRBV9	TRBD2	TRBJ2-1	TGTGCCAGCAGCCCCAAGAACCCTTTGACTAGCATAGGGCTCAATGAGCAGTTCTTC	CASSPKNPLTSIGLNEQFF
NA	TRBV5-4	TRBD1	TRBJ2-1	TGTGCCAGCAGCTCGGGACAGGGCAGCTCCTACAATGAGCAGTTCTTC	CASSSGQGSSYNEQFF
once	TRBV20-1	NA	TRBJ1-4	TGCAGTGCATCGGGAGACGAAAAACTGTTTTTT	CSASGDEKLFF
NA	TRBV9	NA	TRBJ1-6	TGTGCCAGCAGCCCCCAATCGGGTTTAATGGCTTCACCCCTCCACTTT	CASSPQSGLMASPLHF
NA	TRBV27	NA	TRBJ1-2	TGTGCCAGCAGTTGGAACCCCGGGATAGAGTATGGCTACACCTTC	CASSWNPGIEYGYTF
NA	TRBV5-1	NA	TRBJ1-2	TGCGCCAGCAGCTGGGAACGGGAGACGAACTATGGCTACACCTTC	CASSWERETNYGYTF
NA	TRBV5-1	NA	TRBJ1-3	TGCGCCAGCAGCCCTAGGGGAAACGAAAACACCATATATTTT	CASSPRGNENTIYF
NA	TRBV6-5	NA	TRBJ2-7	TGTGCCAGCACCCCCGTGGGGGGTTTCTACGAGCAGTACTTC	CASTPVGGFYEQYF
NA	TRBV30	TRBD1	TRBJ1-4	TGTGCCTGGAAACCAGGGACAGCTAATGAAAAACTGTTTTTT	CAWKPGTANEKLFF
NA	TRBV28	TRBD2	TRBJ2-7	TGTGCCAGCAGTCCGGGACTAGCGGGAGCCTACGAGCAGTACTTC	CASSPGLAGAYEQYF
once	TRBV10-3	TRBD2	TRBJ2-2	TGTGCCATCAGTGAGAAACTAGCGGGGGGCCCCGGCGGGGAGCTGTTTTTT	CAISEKLAGGPGGELFF
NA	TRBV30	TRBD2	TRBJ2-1	TGTGCCTGGAGTGTACTGGGTAGCGGGGGGCCAGATGGGGTCAATGAGCAGTTCTTC	CAWSVLGSGGPDGVNEQFF
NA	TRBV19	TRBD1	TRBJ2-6	TGTGCCAGCCGCAGGGGGCTGGGCTCTGGGGCCAACGTCCTGACTTTC	CASRRGLGSGANVLTF
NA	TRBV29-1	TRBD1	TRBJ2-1	TGCAGCGGTACCAGCCAAACAGGGGGCATGGGCAATGAGCAGTTCTTC	CSGTSQTGGMGNEQFF
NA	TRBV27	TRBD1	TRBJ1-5	TGTGCCAGCAGTCTCCGCGGGGACAGACAGAAAGGGAGCAATCAGCCCCAGCATTTT	CASSLRGDRQKGSNQPQHF
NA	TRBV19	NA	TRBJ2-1	TGTGCCAGTAGTAGAGGCGGGGGCTGGGATGAGCAGTTCTTC	CASSRGGGWDEQFF
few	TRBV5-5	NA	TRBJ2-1	TGTGCCAGCAGCTTAGACTCGTACAATGAGCAGTTCTTC	CASSLDSYNEQFF
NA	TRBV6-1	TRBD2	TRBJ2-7	TGTGCCAGCAGTGTATCTAGCGGGGGGACCTCCTACGAGCAGTACTTC	CASSVSSGGTSYEQYF
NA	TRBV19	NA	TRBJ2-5	TGTGCCAGTAGTGGGGCTCTCCAAGAGACCCAGTACTTC	CASSGALQETQYF